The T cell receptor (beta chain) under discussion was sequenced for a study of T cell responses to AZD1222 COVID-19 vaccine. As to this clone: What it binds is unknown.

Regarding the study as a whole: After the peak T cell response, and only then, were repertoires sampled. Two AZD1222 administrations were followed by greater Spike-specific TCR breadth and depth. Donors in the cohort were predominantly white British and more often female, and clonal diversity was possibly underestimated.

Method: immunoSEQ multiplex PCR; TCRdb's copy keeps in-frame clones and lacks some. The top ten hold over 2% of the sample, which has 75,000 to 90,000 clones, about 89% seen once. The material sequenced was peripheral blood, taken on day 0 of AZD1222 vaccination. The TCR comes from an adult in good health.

The CDR3 reads CATGGQDYGYTF. The CDR3, as DNA: TGTGCCACAGGGGGCCAAGACTATGGCTACACCTTC. The chain is built from TRBV15 and TRBJ1-2; 7 bases align to TRBD1. Germline lookup yields CDR1 LNHNV and CDR2 YYDKDF (reference sequence). The CDR3 runs 12 residues. Losses at the gene ends were 9 bases for V and 3 bases for J; bases not matched to a gene: 4.